These 25 T cell receptor beta chains share one sample of origin, sequenced in a study of T cell clonotyping in hematopoietic cell transplantation. The assay was immunoSEQ multiplex PCR, and TCRdb's table has in-frame clones only and misses some. The sample lists roughly 44,000 clones, around 84% occurring once. This sample's time point: recipient sample about 28 days before transplant, after cytoreduction. The sample consisted of peripheral blood mononuclear cells, taken before stem cell transplant. The receptors derive from a man in his fifties or sixties with acute myeloid leukemia. Some clones in this sample may be carry-over from other donors' samples.

Concerning this clone: The sample has other DNA sequences that encode this CDR3 too. The V and J genes are TRBV29-1 and TRBJ1-3; D uncertain. CDR1 is SQVTM, CDR2 ANQGSEA, per germline. CDR3 size: 14 residues. V lost 2 bases to trimming and J lost 0 bases, with 8 bases between them. The CDR3 DNA is TGCAGCGTTGAATCAGGCTTCTCTGGAAACACCATATATTTT. It yields the protein CSVESGFSGNTIYF.

The chain recombines TRBV5-6 with TRBJ2-7; 12 positions agree with TRBD2. With V trimmed by 4 bases and J by 12 bases, 5 bases remained unmatched. Germline V lookup: CDR1 SGHDT, CDR2 YYEEEE. This CDR3 region has 12 residues. CDR3 DNA sequence: TGTGCCAGCAGCCGACTAGCGGGGGCCGGGTACTTC. This translates into CASSRLAGAGYF.

This clone appeared a single time. The CDR3 loop reads CASSQDGQGLPYNEQFF. For the CDR3, the DNA is TGTGCCAGCAGCCAAGATGGCCAGGGACTACCCTACAATGAGCAGTTCTTC. V gene TRBV4-2 combines with J gene TRBJ2-1; 7 nucleotides align to TRBD2. CDR1 is LGHNA, CDR2 YNFKEQ, per germline. J lost 2 bases, V lost 0 bases, and 7 bases had no gene match. CDR3 length equals 17 residues.

This clone was observed a single time. The gene calls are TRBV28 and TRBJ1-5, with 7 bases fitting TRBD1. The CDR3 is made up of 17 amino acids. V was pared by 3 bases and J by 0 bases, with 8 bases of the junction left unmatched. Germline V gene lookup returns CDR1 MDHEN and CDR2 SYDVKM. CDR3 sequence (DNA): TGTGCCAGCAGTTTGGCAGGGGGTGCGGATAGCAATCAGCCCCAGCATTTT. Amino acids: CASSLAGGADSNQPQHF. Supplemented by reference TRBV28 and TRBJ1-5, the full variable domain reads DVKVTQSSRYLVKRTGEKVFLECVQDMDHENMFWYRQDPGLGLRLIYFSYDVKMKEKGDIPEGYSVSREKKERFSLILESASTNQTSMYLCASSLAGGADSNQPQHFGDGTRLSIL.

The chain links TRBV30 to TRBJ1-1, with D hard to call. V shed 4 bases and J shed 2 bases, with 11 bases lying between them. CDR3 length: 13 residues. Germline CDR1 GTSNPN, CDR2 SVGIG (reference sequence). The CDR3 loop reads CAWNPGFNTEAFF. The CDR3 region has the DNA TGTGCCTGGAATCCGGGATTTAACACTGAAGCTTTCTTT. Variable domain in full (rest from reference TRBV30 and TRBJ1-1): SQTIHQWPATLVQPVGSPLSLECTVEGTSNPNLYWYRQAAGRGLQLLFYSVGIGQISSEVPQNLSASRPQDRQFILSSKKLLLSDSGFYLCAWNPGFNTEAFFGQGTRLTVV.

The genes are TRBV4-1 and TRBJ2-2; D unclear. The germline V gene encodes CDR1 MGHRA and CDR2 YSYEKL. The V end was cut by 1 base, the J end by 5 bases, with 8 bases between. The CDR3 runs to 14 residues. CDR3 amino acids: CASSQVGLTGELFF. The DNA of the CDR3 is TGCGCCAGCAGCCAAGTGGGATTGACCGGGGAGCTGTTTTTT.

The V and J genes are TRBV5-8 and TRBJ1-3; D remains unclear. The CDR3 is 15 residues long. Trimming cost V 5 bases and J 0 bases, with 12 bases left between them. The germline CDR1 and CDR2 sequences are SGHTS and YDEGEE. CDR3 residues: CASRLYMSSGNTIYF. The CDR3 region has the DNA TGTGCCAGCAGACTATACATGAGCTCTGGAAACACCATATATTTT.

V is TRBV9 and J is TRBJ1-4; 9 positions agree with TRBD1. This CDR3 comprises 15 residues. Germline V gene data show CDR1 as SGDLS and CDR2 as YYNGEE. V dropped 4 bases and J dropped 8; count of bases not matched to a gene: 9. CDR3 bases: TGTGCCAGCAGCCTTTCGGGACAGGGTAGAGAAAAACTGTTTTTT. It specifies CASSLSGQGREKLFF.

The V call is TRBV10-2, the J call TRBJ1-1; 8 positions agree with TRBD1. From germline, CDR1 is WSHSY and CDR2 SAAADI. CDR3 size: 17 residues. V lost 4 bases, J lost 0 bases, and 10 bases stayed unmatched. The chain's CDR3 is CASSGSGRGRLNTEAFF. The CDR3 region has the DNA TGCGCCAGCAGTGGGTCCGGCAGGGGGCGGTTGAACACTGAAGCTTTCTTT.

J is TRBJ2-7 and V is TRBV6-1; 10 positions agree with TRBD2. Unmatched junction bases numbered 10, after V lost 5 bases and J lost 3 bases. Germline values: CDR1 MNHNS, CDR2 SASEGT. This CDR3 is built from 16 residues. The CDR3, as DNA: TGTGCCAGCAGTCAAGGAGAAATAGCGGGGGGCTACGAGCAGTACTTC. It codes for CASSQGEIAGGYEQYF.

CDR3 amino acids: CASSGRQGYNQPQHF. CDR3 coding DNA: TGTGCCAGCAGTGGTAGACAGGGATACAATCAGCCCCAGCATTTT. The rearrangement links TRBV2 to TRBJ1-5; 7 bases are a match to TRBD1. V lost 4 bases and J lost 3; bases outside the gene matches: 6. The CDR3 spans 15 residues. CDR1 and CDR2 (germline): SNHLY, FYNNEI.

The chain employs TRBV30 and TRBJ1-3, with D perhaps matching TRBD1 (6 bases). Trimming took 3 bases from V and 2 from J, leaving 11 bases between them. This CDR3 contains 14 residues. The V gene's germline CDR1 is GTSNPN and CDR2 SVGIG (reference sequence). The CDR3 loop is CAWSAGVAGNTIYF. Written as DNA, the CDR3 is TGTGCCTGGAGCGCAGGGGTGGCTGGAAACACCATATATTTT.

The chain recombines TRBV28 with TRBJ2-5, with 9 bases fitting TRBD2. J gave up 5 bases and V 6 bases, and 10 bases lay outside the gene matches. The length of the CDR3 is 15 residues. Germline V CDR1 and CDR2: MDHEN, SYDVKM. CDR3 residues: CASSGRGGARETQYF. The CDR3 DNA sequence: TGTGCCAGCAGCGGCCGCGGGGGGGCTCGGGAGACCCAGTACTTC.

The chain has TRBV9 and TRBJ2-2, with 8 bases aligning to TRBD1. With V trimmed by 4 bases and J by 7 bases, 9 bases remained unmatched. The germline V gene has CDR1 SGDLS and CDR2 YYNGEE. CDR3 length equals 15 residues. The CDR3 coding sequence is TGTGCCAGCAGCTTTACGGGACAGGAGTACGGGGAGCTGTTTTTT. Translating gives CASSFTGQEYGELFF.

CDR3 DNA sequence: TGTGCCAGCAGTACCGGGACACCGGGGGAGCAGTACTTC. Translating gives CASSTGTPGEQYF. The chain joins TRBV28 to TRBJ2-7; possibly TRBD1 for D (6 bases). This CDR3 spans 13 amino acids. V was trimmed by 5 bases and J by 7 bases, leaving 15 bases between them. The V gene's germline CDR1 is MDHEN and CDR2 SYDVKM. The whole variable domain, remainder taken from reference TRBV28 and TRBJ2-7, is DVKVTQSSRYLVKRTGEKVFLECVQDMDHENMFWYRQDPGLGLRLIYFSYDVKMKEKGDIPEGYSVSREKKERFSLILESASTNQTSMYLCASSTGTPGEQYFGPGTRLTVT.

The chain joins TRBV7-8 to TRBJ2-3; 7 bases align to TRBD2. CDR1 and CDR2 from the germline V gene are SGHVS and FQNEAQ. After removal of 8 bases from V and 5 bases from J, the junction contained 16 bases not matched to a gene. The CDR3 loop spans 16 amino acids. The CDR3 reads CASDTLGRGSIDTQYF. The CDR3 nucleotides are TGTGCCAGCGACACCCTGGGGCGGGGGAGTATAGATACGCAGTATTTT.

V usage is TRBV28 and J usage is TRBJ1-1; 9 bases fit TRBD1. V trimming: 6 bases; J trimming: 0 bases; junction bases outside the gene matches: 8. Germline assignment: CDR1 MDHEN and CDR2 SYDVKM. There are 16 residues in the CDR3. The CDR3 nucleotides read TGTGCCAGCAGAGGGGACAGGGTGCCAATGAACACTGAAGCTTTCTTT. Protein sequence: CASRGDRVPMNTEAFF.

The chain employs TRBV5-1 and TRBJ2-5; TRBD1 matches at 8 bases. V trimming: 4 bases; J trimming: 4 bases; junction bases outside the gene matches: 6. Per the germline V gene, CDR1 is SGHRS and CDR2 is YFSETQ. The CDR3 has 14 residues. The DNA for the CDR3 is TGCGCCAGCAGCCTGGGACAGGTCAGAGAGACCCAGTACTTC. It specifies CASSLGQVRETQYF.

CDR3 region: CSVVREEEADTQYF. For the CDR3, the DNA is TGCAGCGTTGTTCGAGAGGAAGAGGCAGATACGCAGTATTTT. This rearrangement joins TRBV29-1 to TRBJ2-3; D is unclear. V dropped 4 bases and J dropped 4 bases, with 15 bases sitting between them. CDR1 is SQVTM, CDR2 ANQGSEA, per germline. The length of the CDR3 is 14 residues.

The gene calls are TRBV28 and TRBJ2-7; TRBD2 matches at 14 bases. V dropped 9 bases and J dropped 2; count of bases not matched to a gene: 9. This CDR3 comprises 16 residues. The germline V gene has CDR1 MDHEN and CDR2 SYDVKM. The CDR3, as DNA: TGTGCCAGTACCCCGGGACTAGCGGGGGTCACCTACGAGCAGTACTTC. This gives the protein CASTPGLAGVTYEQYF.

The rearrangement uses TRBV28 and TRBJ2-7; 8 positions match TRBD1. Germline V gives CDR1 MDHEN, CDR2 SYDVKM. Trimming removed 9 bases from V and 0 bases from J; junction bases left unmatched: 4. The CDR3 length is 13 residues. In DNA form, the CDR3 reads TGTGCCAGTACTACAGGGGGCTCCTACGAGCAGTACTTC. This gives the protein CASTTGGSYEQYF.

This clone was found once. J is TRBJ1-1 and V is TRBV5-1, with D perhaps TRBD1 (6 bases). V dropped 3 bases and J dropped 3 bases, with 18 bases sitting between them. The CDR3 contains 16 residues. Germline V gene data show CDR1 as SGHRS and CDR2 as YFSETQ. CDR3 DNA: TGCGCCAGCAGCTCGCAGTCGGGGGGCACGTACACTGAAGCTTTCTTT. This encodes CASSSQSGGTYTEAFF.

This clone is medium-sized (0.01 to 0.1%) by share. This chain connects TRBV19 to TRBJ1-5, with 7 nucleotides matching TRBD1. The CDR3 length is 13 residues. Unmatched junction bases numbered 3, after V lost 6 bases and J lost 4 bases. The germline V gene encodes CDR1 LNHDA and CDR2 SQIVND (reference sequence). The chain's CDR3 is CASSQQGNQPQHF. The DNA of the CDR3 is TGTGCCAGTAGCCAACAGGGGAATCAGCCCCAGCATTTT.

This clone is a singleton in its sample. This chain links TRBV6-5 with TRBJ2-6, with D unclear. The CDR3 contains 15 residues. V was clipped by 7 bases and J by 2 bases, with 12 bases between them. Germline CDR1 and CDR2: MNHEY and SVGAGI. CDR3 bases: TGTGCCAGCACCTTAACGGGCCCTGGGGCCAACGTCCTGACTTTC. This encodes CASTLTGPGANVLTF.

On this clone: The same CDR3 can be traced to other DNA sequences in this sample. This chain connects TRBV7-9 to TRBJ1-3; D call uncertain. Germline loops: CDR1 SEHNR, CDR2 FQNEAQ (reference sequence). V was trimmed by 6 bases and J by 0 bases, leaving 15 bases between them. The CDR3 is 16 amino acids. The CDR3 DNA is TGTGCCAGCAGTCTGGGCAGGCCCAGCTCTGGAAACACCATATATTTT. Translation: CASSLGRPSSGNTIYF.